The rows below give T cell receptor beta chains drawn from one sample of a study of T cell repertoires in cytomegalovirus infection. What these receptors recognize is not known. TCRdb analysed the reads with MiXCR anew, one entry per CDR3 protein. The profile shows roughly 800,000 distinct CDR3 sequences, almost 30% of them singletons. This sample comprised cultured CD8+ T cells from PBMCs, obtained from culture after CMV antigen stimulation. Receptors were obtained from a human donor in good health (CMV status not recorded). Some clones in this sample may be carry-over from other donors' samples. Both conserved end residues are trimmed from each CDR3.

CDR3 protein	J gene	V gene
ASSIGDRSSNEQF	TRBJ2-1	TRBV19
ASRSGAGATPLH	TRBJ1-6	TRBV7-9
ASSLFAPGNTEAF	TRBJ1-1	TRBV27
ASRGRETFSAF	TRBJ1-1	TRBV7-4
ASSPRF	TRBJ2-1	TRBV2
ASKTVEEIGYGYT	TRBJ1-2	TRBV7-9
ASSFSPGVEKYNEQF	TRBJ2-1	TRBV12-3/TRBV12-4
SALPDVVEDTQY	TRBJ2-3	TRBV20-1
ASSLAGTGNSYEQY	TRBJ2-7	TRBV5-4
ASSLGGGAGNEQF	TRBJ2-1	TRBV7-2
ASSIAGVTDTQY	TRBJ2-3	TRBV12-3/TRBV12-4
AITWTSGTLTDTQY	TRBJ2-3	TRBV10-3
ASSFGDRGITNEKLF	TRBJ1-4	TRBV7-9
ASSLGSGRAGELF	TRBJ2-2	TRBV7-6
ASSLVTKTYEQY	TRBJ2-7	TRBV7-6
ASSPDNHYGYT	TRBJ1-2	TRBV27
ASSFSGGTTNEQF	TRBJ2-1	TRBV7-2
ASSSSGGRLF	TRBJ2-2	TRBV7-8
ASSAGQLYEQY	TRBJ2-7	TRBV7-9
ASSLGPALNTEAF	TRBJ1-1	TRBV7-8
ASSYEIGTAYEQF	TRBJ2-1	TRBV5-5
ASSPPSGTRLYGYT	TRBJ1-2	TRBV18
ASSFSVGTGNGYT	TRBJ1-2	TRBV7-3
ASSFWGPTGLNTGELF	TRBJ2-2	TRBV7-3
ASSQGFDSNQPQH	TRBJ1-5	TRBV4-1
ASSLWGASVAGIEDSGANVLT	TRBJ2-6	TRBV7-9
ASCQRRSGTGNEQF	TRBJ2-1	TRBV4-1
APVQSDLNALGQPQH	TRBJ1-5	TRBV15
ASSYTPLGTAPGDEQF	TRBJ2-1	TRBV6-5
ASSFFAGTGTEAF	TRBJ1-1	TRBV27
ASSPSPGQHYNEQF	TRBJ2-1	TRBV7-9
ASSVPSGEPGQDLMGGELF	TRBJ2-2	TRBV9
ATSRDRGFYEQY	TRBJ2-7	TRBV15
ASTSGQLGYFTDTQY	TRBJ2-3	TRBV7-9
ASGLVPGLSSTDTQY	TRBJ2-3	TRBV12-5
ASSDGLVGDYGYT	TRBJ1-2	TRBV5-6
ASSPQTDRAQETQY	TRBJ2-5	TRBV25-1
ASSQGPQLAGGTNTGELF	TRBJ2-2	TRBV4-1
ASSHRQGINEQF	TRBJ2-1	TRBV3-1
ASSLAGGTDTQY	TRBJ2-3	TRBV12-3/TRBV12-4
ASSLELAGAKNIQY	TRBJ2-4	TRBV7-8
ASSFRVYTDTQY	TRBJ2-3	TRBV12-3/TRBV12-4
ASSPGADTEAF	TRBJ1-1	TRBV7-2
ASSYGTGTAAGYNSPLH	TRBJ1-6	TRBV6-6
ASTYNLRQDRLNQPQH	TRBJ1-5	TRBV12-3/TRBV12-4
ASSLPLAGGERRETQY	TRBJ2-5	TRBV7-2
ASSWIPGDGETQY	TRBJ2-5	TRBV5-1